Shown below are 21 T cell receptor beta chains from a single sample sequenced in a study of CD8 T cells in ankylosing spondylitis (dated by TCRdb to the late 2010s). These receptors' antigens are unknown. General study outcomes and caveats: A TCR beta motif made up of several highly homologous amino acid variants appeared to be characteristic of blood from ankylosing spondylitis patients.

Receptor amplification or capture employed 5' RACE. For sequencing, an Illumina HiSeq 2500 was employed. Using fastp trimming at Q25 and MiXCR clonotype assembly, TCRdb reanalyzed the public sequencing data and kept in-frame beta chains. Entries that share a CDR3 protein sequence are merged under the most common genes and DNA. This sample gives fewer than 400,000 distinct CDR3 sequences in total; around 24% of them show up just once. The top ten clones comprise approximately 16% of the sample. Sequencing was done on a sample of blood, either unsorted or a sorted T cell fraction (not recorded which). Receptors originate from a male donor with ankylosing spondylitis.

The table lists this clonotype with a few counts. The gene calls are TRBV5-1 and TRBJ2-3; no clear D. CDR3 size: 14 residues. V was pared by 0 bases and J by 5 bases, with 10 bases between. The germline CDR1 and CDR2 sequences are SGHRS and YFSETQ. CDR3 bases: TGCGCCAGCAGCTTGGAGCGAGGCGTAGATACGCAGTATTTT. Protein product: CASSLERGVDTQYF.

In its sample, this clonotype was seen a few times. The CDR3 is CSPRGRQAAPGNTIYF. The CDR3 DNA reads TGCAGCCCCCGGGGCAGGCAAGCGGCGCCTGGAAACACCATATATTTT. The gene calls are TRBV20-1 and TRBJ1-3, with TRBD1 as a possible D gene (5 bases). Germline-derived CDR1 and CDR2 are DFQATT and SNEGSKA (reference sequence). This CDR3 comprises 16 residues.

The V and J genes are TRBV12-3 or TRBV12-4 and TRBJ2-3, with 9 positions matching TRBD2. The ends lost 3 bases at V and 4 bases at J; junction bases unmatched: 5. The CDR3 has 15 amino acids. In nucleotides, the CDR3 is TGTGCCAGCAGTTTCGTTTGGACTAGCGCAGATACGCAGTATTTT. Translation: CASSFVWTSADTQYF.

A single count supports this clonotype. The CDR3 DNA is TGTGCCAGCGACGTAGACAGGGCTAGCAATCAGCCCCAGCATTTT. The encoded protein is CASDVDRASNQPQHF. The rearrangement uses TRBV2 and TRBJ1-5, with 7 bases aligning to TRBD1. The germline V gene encodes CDR1 SNHLY and CDR2 FYNNEI. Germline trimming cut 8 bases from V and 0 bases from J; bases unmatched to any gene: 7. The CDR3 contains 15 residues.

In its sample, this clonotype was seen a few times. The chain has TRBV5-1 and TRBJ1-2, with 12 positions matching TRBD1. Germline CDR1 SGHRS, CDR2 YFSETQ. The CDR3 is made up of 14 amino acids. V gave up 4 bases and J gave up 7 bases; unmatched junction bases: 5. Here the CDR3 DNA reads TGCGCCAGCAGCCCGGGACAGGGGGCGGTTGGCTACACCTTC. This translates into CASSPGQGAVGYTF.

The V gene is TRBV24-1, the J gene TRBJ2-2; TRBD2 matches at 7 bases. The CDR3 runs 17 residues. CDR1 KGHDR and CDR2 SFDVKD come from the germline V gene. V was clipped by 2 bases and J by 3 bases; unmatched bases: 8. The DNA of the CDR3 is TGTGCCACCAGTGATTGGCCCCAGGGAGGGGACACCGGGGAGCTGTTTTTT. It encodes CATSDWPQGGDTGELFF.

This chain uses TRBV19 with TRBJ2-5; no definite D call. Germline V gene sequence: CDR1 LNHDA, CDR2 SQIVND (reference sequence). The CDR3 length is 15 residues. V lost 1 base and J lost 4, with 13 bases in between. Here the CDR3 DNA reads TGTGCCAGTAGTATAGCCCAGGACCGGGCAGAGACCCAGTACTTC. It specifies CASSIAQDRAETQYF.

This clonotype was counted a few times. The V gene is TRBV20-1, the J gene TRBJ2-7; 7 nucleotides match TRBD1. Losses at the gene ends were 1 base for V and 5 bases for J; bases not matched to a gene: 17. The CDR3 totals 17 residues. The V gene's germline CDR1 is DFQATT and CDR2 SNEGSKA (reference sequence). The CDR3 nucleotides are TGCAGTGCTAGAGCAAATTTAATTACAGGGGCAAGGGACGAGCAGTACTTC. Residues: CSARANLITGARDEQYF.

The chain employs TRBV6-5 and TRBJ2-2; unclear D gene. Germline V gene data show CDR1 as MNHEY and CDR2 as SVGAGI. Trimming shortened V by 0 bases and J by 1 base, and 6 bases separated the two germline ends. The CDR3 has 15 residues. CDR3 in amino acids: CASSYSNWNTGELFF. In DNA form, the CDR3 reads TGTGCCAGCAGTTACTCGAACTGGAACACCGGGGAGCTGTTTTTT.

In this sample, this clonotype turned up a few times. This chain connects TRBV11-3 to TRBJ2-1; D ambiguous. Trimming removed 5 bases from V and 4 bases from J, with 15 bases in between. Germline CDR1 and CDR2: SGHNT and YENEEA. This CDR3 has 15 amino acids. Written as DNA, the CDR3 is TGTGCCAGCAGCAGACTGTCCTTACGGTACAATGAGCAGTTCTTC. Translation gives CASSRLSLRYNEQFF.

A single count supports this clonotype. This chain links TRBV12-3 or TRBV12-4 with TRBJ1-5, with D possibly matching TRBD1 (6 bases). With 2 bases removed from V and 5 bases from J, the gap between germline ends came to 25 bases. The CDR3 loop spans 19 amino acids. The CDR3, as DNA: TGTGCCAGCAGTTTACGGGGGGGCTGGGGTTATCAACCAGATCAGCCCCAGCATTTT. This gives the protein CASSLRGGWGYQPDQPQHF.

The CDR3 region has the DNA TGCAGTGCCGAGCCCTGGCTGGCCACAGATACGCAGTATTTT. This encodes CSAEPWLATDTQYF. This chain links TRBV20-1 with TRBJ2-3; D remains ambiguous. CDR1 DFQATT and CDR2 SNEGSKA come from the germline V gene (reference sequence). V lost 6 bases and J lost 2, with 15 bases in between. The CDR3 loop spans 14 amino acids.

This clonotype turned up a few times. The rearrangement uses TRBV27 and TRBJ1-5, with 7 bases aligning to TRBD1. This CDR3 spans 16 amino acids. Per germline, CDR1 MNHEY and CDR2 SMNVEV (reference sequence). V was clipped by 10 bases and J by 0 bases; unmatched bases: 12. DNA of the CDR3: TGTGCCACCCGTCGACAGGGTGAGGGTAGCAATCAGCCCCAGCATTTT. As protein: CATRRQGEGSNQPQHF.

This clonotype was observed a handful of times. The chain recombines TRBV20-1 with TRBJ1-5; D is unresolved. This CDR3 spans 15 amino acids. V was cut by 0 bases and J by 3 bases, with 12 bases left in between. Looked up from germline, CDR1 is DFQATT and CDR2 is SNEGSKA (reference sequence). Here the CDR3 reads CSARDWRQNNQPQHF. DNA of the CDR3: TGCAGTGCTAGAGATTGGCGGCAGAACAATCAGCCCCAGCATTTT.

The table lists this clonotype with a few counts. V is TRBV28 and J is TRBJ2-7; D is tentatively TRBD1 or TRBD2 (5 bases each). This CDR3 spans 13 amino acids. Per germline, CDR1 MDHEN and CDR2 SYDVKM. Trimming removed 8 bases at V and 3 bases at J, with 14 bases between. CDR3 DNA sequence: TGTGCCAGCGGTCCGGGGCCCATCTACGAGCAGTACTTC. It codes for CASGPGPIYEQYF. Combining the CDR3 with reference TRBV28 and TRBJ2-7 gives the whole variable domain DVKVTQSSRYLVKRTGEKVFLECVQDMDHENMFWYRQDPGLGLRLIYFSYDVKMKEKGDIPEGYSVSREKKERFSLILESASTNQTSMYLCASGPGPIYEQYFGPGTRLTVT.

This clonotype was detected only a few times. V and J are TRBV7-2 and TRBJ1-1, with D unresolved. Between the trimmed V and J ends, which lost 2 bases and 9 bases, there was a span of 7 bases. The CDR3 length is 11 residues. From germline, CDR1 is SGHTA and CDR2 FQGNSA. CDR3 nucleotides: TGTGCCAGCAGCTTATCCCGGAAAGCTTTCTTT. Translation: CASSLSRKAFF.

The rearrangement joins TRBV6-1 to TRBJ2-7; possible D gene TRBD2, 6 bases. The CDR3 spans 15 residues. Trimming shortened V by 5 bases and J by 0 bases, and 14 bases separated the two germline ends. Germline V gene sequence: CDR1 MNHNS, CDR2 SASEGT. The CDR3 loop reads CASSPPRGGSYEQYF. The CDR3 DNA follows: TGTGCCAGCAGTCCCCCGCGGGGTGGCTCCTACGAGCAGTACTTC.

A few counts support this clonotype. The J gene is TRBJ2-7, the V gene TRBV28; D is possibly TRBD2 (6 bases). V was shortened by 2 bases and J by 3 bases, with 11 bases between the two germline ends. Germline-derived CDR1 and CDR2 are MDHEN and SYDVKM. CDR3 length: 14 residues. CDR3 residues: CASSLAGRVYEQYF. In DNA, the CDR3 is TGTGCCAGCAGTTTAGCGGGAAGGGTCTACGAGCAGTACTTC.

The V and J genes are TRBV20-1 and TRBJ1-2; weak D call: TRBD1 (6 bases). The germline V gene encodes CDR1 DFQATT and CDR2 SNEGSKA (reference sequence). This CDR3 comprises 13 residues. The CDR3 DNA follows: TGCAGCCTCGGGGCAGGGGAGGTTTATGGCTACACCTTC. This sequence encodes CSLGAGEVYGYTF.

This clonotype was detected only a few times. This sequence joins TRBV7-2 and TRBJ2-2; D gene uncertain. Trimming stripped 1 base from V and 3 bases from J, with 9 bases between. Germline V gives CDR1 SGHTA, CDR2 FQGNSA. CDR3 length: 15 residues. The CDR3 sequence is CASSLVSGYTGELFF. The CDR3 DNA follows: TGTGCCAGCAGCTTAGTTTCCGGGTACACCGGGGAGCTGTTTTTT.

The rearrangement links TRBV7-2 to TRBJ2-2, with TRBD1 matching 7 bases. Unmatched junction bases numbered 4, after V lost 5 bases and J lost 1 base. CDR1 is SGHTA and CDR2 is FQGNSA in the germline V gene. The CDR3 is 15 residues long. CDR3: CASSRTGRNTGELFF. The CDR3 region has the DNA TGTGCCAGCAGCAGGACAGGAAGGAACACCGGGGAGCTGTTTTTT.